This T cell receptor beta chain was captured in a study of cytomegalovirus exposure and HLA in healthy donors. Study outcomes and limitations: In an earlier analysis, about 87% or about 30%: the productive usage of most TCR beta V segments. A classifier reportedly called cytomegalovirus status with high sensitivity and specificity. HLA allele associations emerged for roughly 17,000 TCR beta sequences in a later analysis, at 0.05 false discovery rate. A missense variant in DCLRE1C was later tied to TCR beta V- and J-gene trimming.

Details on this clone: The target antigen is unknown.

The germline V gene encodes CDR1 SEHNR and CDR2 FQNEAQ (reference sequence). With 5 bases clipped from V and 4 bases from J, the junction kept 1 base outside the gene matches. CDR3 size: 12 residues. The primer mix had 60 Vbeta and 13 Jbeta primers. Only in-frame clones appear in the TCRdb table, and some are missing; sequencing was by immunoSEQ multiplex PCR. The sample totals roughly 200,000 clones; its top ten clones hold 1.1%. The sample comprised PBMCs. The sequence was obtained from a girl aged 2-9 years in good health and CMV-seropositive. The chain couples TRBV7-9 to TRBJ1-2; 7 bases fit TRBD1. The CDR3 spells CASSRTGYGYTF. Here the CDR3 DNA reads TGTGCCAGCAGCCGGACAGGCTATGGCTACACCTTC. Full variable domain (remainder filled in from reference TRBV7-9 and TRBJ1-2): DTGVSQNPRHKITKRGQNVTFRCDPISEHNRLYWYRQTLGQGPEFLTYFQNEAQLEKSRLLSDRFSAERPKGSFSTLEIQRTEQGDSAMYLCASSRTGYGYTFGSGTRLTVV.